The entry below describes one T cell receptor (beta chain). Its antigen is unidentified. The sample belongs to a study of CD4+ T cells in melanoma. Study results and caveats: In melanoma, neoantigen-specific CD4+ T cells reportedly differed in differentiation state. CD8+ T cell, macrophage and B cell function reportedly correlated with neoantigen-specific CD4+ T cells.

Generated by immunoSEQ multiplex PCR, the TCRdb table keeps only in-frame clones and is missing some. The table has fewer than 150,000 clones, about 93% seen once. The CDR3 is made up of 13 amino acids. V was pared by 2 bases and J by 12 bases, with 14 bases between. Germline CDR1 and CDR2: SGHVS and FQNEAQ. V is TRBV7-8 and J is TRBJ2-1; D is unclear. The source is a human donor with melanoma. The CDR3 reads CASSLTTVPGQFF. Written as DNA, the CDR3 is TGTGCCAGCAGCTTAACTACGGTGCCGGGGCAGTTCTTC.